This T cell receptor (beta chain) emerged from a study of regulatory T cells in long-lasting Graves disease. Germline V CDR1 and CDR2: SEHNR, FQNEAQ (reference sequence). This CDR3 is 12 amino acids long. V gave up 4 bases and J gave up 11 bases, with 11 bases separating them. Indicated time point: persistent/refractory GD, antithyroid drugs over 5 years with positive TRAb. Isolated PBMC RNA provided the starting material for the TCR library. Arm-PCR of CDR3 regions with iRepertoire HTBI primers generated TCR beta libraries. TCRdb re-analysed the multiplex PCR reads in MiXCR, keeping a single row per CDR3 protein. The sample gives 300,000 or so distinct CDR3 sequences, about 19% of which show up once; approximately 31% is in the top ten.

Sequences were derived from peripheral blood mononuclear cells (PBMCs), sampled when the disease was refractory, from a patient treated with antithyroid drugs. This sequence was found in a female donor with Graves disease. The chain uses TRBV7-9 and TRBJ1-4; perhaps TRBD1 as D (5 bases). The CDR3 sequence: CASSSQGGKLFF. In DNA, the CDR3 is TGTGCCAGCAGCTCCCAGGGAGGGAAACTGTTTTTT.